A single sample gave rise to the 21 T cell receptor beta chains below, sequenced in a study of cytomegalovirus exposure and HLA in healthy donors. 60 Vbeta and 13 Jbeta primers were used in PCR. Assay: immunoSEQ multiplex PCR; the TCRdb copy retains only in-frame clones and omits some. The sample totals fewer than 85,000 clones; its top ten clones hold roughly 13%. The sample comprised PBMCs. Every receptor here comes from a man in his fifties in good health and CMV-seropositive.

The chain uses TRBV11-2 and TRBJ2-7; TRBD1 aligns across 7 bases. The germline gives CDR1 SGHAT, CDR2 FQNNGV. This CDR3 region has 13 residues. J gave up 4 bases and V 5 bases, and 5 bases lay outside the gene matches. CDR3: CASSGTAVYEQYV. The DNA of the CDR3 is TGTGCCAGCAGCGGGACAGCTGTATACGAGCAGTACGTC.

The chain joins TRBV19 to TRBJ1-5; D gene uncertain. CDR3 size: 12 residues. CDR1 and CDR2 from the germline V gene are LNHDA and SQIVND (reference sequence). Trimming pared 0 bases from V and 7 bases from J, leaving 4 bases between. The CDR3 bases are TGTGCCAGTAGTATAGAGGAGCAGCCCCAGCATTTT. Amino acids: CASSIEEQPQHF.

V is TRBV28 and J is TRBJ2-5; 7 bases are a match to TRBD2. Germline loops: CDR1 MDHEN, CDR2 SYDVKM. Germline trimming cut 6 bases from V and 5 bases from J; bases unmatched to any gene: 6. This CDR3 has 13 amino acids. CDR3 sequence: CASSDVGGETQYF. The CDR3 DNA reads TGTGCCAGCAGCGATGTGGGGGGGGAGACCCAGTACTTC.

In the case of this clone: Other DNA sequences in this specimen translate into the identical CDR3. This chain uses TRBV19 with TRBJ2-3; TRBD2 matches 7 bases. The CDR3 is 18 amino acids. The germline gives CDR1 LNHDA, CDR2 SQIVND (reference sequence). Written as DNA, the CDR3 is TGTGTCCCCAGAAAGTTGGAGGGTCTAGCGGTTAGCACAGATACGCAGTATTTT. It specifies CVPRKLEGLAVSTDTQYF.

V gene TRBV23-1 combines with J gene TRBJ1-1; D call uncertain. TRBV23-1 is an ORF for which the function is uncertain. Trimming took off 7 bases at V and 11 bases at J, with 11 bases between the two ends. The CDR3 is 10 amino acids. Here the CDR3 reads CASMGPRAFF. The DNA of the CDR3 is TGCGCCAGCATGGGTCCGAGGGCTTTCTTT.

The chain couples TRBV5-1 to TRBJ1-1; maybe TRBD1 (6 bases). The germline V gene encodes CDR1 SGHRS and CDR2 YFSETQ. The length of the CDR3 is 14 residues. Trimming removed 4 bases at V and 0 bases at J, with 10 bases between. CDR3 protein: CASSPGTLNTEAFF. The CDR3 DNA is TGCGCCAGCAGCCCGGGGACATTGAACACTGAAGCTTTCTTT.

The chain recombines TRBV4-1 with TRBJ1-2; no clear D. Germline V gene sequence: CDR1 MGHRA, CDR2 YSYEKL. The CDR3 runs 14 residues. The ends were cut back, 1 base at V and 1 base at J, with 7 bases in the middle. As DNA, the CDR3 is TGCGCCAGCAGCCAAGCGGTGAATAACTATGGCTACACCTTC. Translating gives CASSQAVNNYGYTF.

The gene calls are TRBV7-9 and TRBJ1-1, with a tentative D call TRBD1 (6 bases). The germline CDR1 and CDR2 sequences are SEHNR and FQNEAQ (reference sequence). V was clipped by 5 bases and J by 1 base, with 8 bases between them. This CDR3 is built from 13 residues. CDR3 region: CASSQGQNTEAFF. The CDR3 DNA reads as TGTGCCAGCAGCCAGGGGCAGAACACTGAAGCTTTCTTT.

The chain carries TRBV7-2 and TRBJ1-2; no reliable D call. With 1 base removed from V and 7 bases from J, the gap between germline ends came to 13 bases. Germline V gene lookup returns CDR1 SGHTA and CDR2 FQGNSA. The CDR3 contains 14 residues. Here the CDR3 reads CASSLDAIMSGYTF. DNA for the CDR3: TGTGCCAGCAGCTTAGATGCCATAATGAGTGGCTACACCTTC.

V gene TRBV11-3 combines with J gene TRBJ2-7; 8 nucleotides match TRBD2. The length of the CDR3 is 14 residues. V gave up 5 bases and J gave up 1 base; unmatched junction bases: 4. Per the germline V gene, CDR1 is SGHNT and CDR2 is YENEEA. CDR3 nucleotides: TGTGCCAGCAGCCAAGCGGGAGCGTCCTACGAGCAGTACTTC. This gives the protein CASSQAGASYEQYF.

CDR3 residues: CASSFERGYIQYF. The CDR3 nucleotides read TGCGCCAGCAGCTTCGAAAGGGGATACATTCAGTACTTC. The chain combines TRBV5-1 with TRBJ2-4; a possible D gene is TRBD1 (5 bases). The germline CDR1 and CDR2 sequences are SGHRS and YFSETQ. V was clipped by 2 bases and J by 8 bases, with 11 bases between them. This CDR3 contains 13 residues. The whole variable domain, remainder taken from reference TRBV5-1 and TRBJ2-4, is KAGVTQTPRYLIKTRGQQVTLSCSPISGHRSVSWYQQTPGQGLQFLFEYFSETQRNKGNFPGRFSGRQFSNSRSEMNVSTLELGDSALYLCASSFERGYIQYFGAGTRLSVL.

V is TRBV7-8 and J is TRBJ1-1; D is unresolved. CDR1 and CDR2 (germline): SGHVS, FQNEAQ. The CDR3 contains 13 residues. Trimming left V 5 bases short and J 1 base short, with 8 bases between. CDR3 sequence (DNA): TGTGCCAGCAGCCAGGCCAGGAACACTGAAGCTTTCTTT. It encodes CASSQARNTEAFF.

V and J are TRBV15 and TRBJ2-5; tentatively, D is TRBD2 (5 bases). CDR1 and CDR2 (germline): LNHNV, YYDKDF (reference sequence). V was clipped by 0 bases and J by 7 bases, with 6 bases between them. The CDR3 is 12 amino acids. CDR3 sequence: CATSRDRGTQYF. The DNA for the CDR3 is TGTGCCACCAGCAGAGATCGGGGGACCCAGTACTTC.

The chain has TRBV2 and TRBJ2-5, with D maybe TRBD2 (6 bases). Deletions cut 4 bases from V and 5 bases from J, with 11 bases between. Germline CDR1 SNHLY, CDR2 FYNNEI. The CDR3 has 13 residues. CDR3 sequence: CASSVRLGETQYF. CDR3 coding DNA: TGTGCCAGCAGTGTTAGACTAGGGGAGACCCAGTACTTC.

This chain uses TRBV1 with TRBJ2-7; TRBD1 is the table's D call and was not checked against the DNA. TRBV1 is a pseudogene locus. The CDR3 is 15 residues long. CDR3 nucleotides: TGCACCAGCAGCCAAACGGGCAGGGGATCCTACGAGCAGTACGTC. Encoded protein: CTSSQTGRGSYEQYV.

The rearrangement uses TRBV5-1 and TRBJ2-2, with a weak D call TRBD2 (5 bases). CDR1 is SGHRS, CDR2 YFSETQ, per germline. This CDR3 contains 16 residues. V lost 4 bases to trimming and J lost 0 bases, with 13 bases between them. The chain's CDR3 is CASSRLVGANTGELFF. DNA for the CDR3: TGCGCCAGCAGCCGACTGGTGGGAGCGAACACCGGGGAGCTGTTTTTT.

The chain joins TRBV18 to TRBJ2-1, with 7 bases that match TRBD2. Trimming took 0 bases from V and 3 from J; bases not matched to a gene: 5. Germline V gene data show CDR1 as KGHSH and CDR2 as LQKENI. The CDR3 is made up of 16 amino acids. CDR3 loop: CASSPPTGRSYNEQFF. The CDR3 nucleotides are TGTGCCAGCTCACCACCTACCGGGAGGAGCTACAATGAGCAGTTCTTC.

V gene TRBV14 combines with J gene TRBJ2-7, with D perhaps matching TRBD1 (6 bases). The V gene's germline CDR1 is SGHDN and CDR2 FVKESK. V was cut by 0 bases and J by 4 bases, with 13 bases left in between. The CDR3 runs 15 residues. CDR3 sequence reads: CASSQDRTEEYEQYF. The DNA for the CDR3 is TGTGCCAGCAGCCAAGATCGGACAGAGGAGTACGAGCAGTACTTC. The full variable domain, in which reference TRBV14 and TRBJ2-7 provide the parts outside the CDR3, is EAGVTQFPSHSVIEKGQTVTLRCDPISGHDNLYWYRRVMGKEIKFLLHFVKESKQDESGMPNNRFLAERTGGTYSTLKVQPAELEDSGVYFCASSQDRTEEYEQYFGPGTRLTVT.

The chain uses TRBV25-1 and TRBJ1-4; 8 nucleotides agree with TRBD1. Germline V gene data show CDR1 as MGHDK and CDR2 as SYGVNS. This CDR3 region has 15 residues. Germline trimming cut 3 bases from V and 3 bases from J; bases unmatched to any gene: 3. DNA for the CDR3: TGTGCCAGCAGTGACAGGGGGCGGGCTAATGAAAAACTGTTTTTT. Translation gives CASSDRGRANEKLFF.

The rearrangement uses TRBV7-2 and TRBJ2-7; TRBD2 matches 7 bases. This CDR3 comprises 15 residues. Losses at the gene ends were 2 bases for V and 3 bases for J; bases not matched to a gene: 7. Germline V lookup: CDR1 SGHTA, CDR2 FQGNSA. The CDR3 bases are TGTGCCAGCAGCTTAATGTTAAGCGGGGACTACGAGCAGTACTTC. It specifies CASSLMLSGDYEQYF. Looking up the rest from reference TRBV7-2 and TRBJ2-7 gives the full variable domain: GAGVSQSPSNKVTEKGKDVELRCDPISGHTALYWYRQSLGQGLEFLIYFQGNSAPDKSGLPSDRFSAERTGGSVSTLTIQRTQQEDSAVYLCASSLMLSGDYEQYFGPGTRLTVT.

CDR3 in DNA: TGCGCCAGCAGCCTTCGAGGGCGGCCCGGGGATACGCAGTATTTT. As protein: CASSLRGRPGDTQYF. The chain links TRBV5-1 to TRBJ2-3, with a weak D call TRBD2 (5 bases). The CDR3 has 15 amino acids. Trimming shortened V by 4 bases and J by 6 bases, and 18 bases separated the two germline ends. CDR1 is SGHRS and CDR2 is YFSETQ in the germline V gene. Looking up the rest from reference TRBV5-1 and TRBJ2-3 gives the full variable domain: KAGVTQTPRYLIKTRGQQVTLSCSPISGHRSVSWYQQTPGQGLQFLFEYFSETQRNKGNFPGRFSGRQFSNSRSEMNVSTLELGDSALYLCASSLRGRPGDTQYFGPGTRLTVL.